One and the same sample provided the 29 T cell receptor beta chains below, sequenced in a study of blood T cells in healthy people across ages. Then a second PCR, running roughly 6 to 11 cycles, was carried out with a sample-barcoded 5' primer and a J-beta primer mix. MiXCR, applied by TCRdb to the 5' RACE reads, yields one record per CDR3 protein. Counted here are 710,000 or so distinct CDR3 sequences, roughly 32% occurring once; the ten biggest clones make up 15%. Sequenced input: blood. These receptor sequences come from an elderly woman in good health.

With regard to this clonotype: Possible read error: a much larger clone is one base away. The V call is TRBV20-1, the J call TRBJ1-4; no clear D gene. CDR3 length: 13 residues. Germline V gene data show CDR1 as DFQATT and CDR2 as SNEGSKA (reference sequence). The CDR3 sequence is CSARGPRTEKRFF. The DNA of the CDR3 is TGCAGTGCTAGAGGGCCCCGGACCGAAAAACGGTTTTTT.

There are many counts of this clonotype. The V and J genes are TRBV2 and TRBJ2-1; TRBD2 aligns across 11 bases. Trimming removed 6 bases from V and 5 bases from J; junction bases left unmatched: 6. Germline V gene lookup returns CDR1 SNHLY and CDR2 FYNNEI. This CDR3 is 15 amino acids long. The CDR3 sequence: CASRPTSGGHNEQFF. CDR3 nucleotide sequence: TGTGCCAGCAGACCCACTAGCGGGGGCCACAATGAGCAGTTCTTC. Drawing the rest from reference TRBV2 and TRBJ2-1, the complete variable domain is EPEVTQTPSHQVTQMGQEVILRCVPISNHLYFYWYRQILGQKVEFLVSFYNNEISEKSEIFDDQFSVERPDGSNFTLKIRSTKLEDSAMYFCASRPTSGGHNEQFFGPGTRLTVL.

This clonotype was detected ten times or more. The chain combines TRBV20-1 with TRBJ2-7; D not certain. Germline CDR1 and CDR2: DFQATT and SNEGSKA (reference sequence). The CDR3 covers 11 residues. V lost 2 bases, J lost 6 bases, and 8 bases lay in between. This CDR3 reads CSARQASEQYF. CDR3 nucleotide sequence: TGCAGTGCTAGACAAGCGAGCGAGCAGTACTTC.

This clonotype was detected a few times. The V and J genes are TRBV6-1 and TRBJ1-6; D may be TRBD1 (6 bases). CDR1 and CDR2 from the germline V gene are MNHNS and SASEGT. V was cut by 3 bases and J by 11 bases, with 14 bases left in between. The CDR3 is 14 residues long. CDR3 loop: CASSDGVGGAPLHF. As DNA, the CDR3 is TGTGCCAGCAGTGACGGGGTGGGGGGCGCACCCCTCCACTTT.

There are many counts of this clonotype. The rearrangement joins TRBV20-1 to TRBJ1-2, with D maybe TRBD1 (5 bases). The germline V and J ends were trimmed by 5 bases and 5 bases, with 18 bases remaining between them. CDR3 length: 14 residues. Germline assignment: CDR1 DFQATT and CDR2 SNEGSKA (reference sequence). CDR3 protein: CSASPGDTGYGYTF. CDR3 sequence (DNA): TGCAGTGCTTCGCCGGGGGATACGGGGTATGGCTACACCTTC.

This clonotype showed up just once. V and J are TRBV5-6 and TRBJ2-2, with TRBD2 identical over 8 bases. Germline CDR1 reads SGHDT; CDR2 reads YYEEEE. V gave up 2 bases and J gave up 5 bases; unmatched junction bases: 11. The CDR3 is 17 residues long. CDR3 sequence: CASSFRTGTSFTGELFF. Written as DNA, the CDR3 is TGTGCCAGCAGCTTCCGAACCGGGACTAGTTTTACCGGGGAGCTGTTTTTT.

Many counts were recorded for this clonotype. This chain connects TRBV5-1 to TRBJ1-1; tentative D call: TRBD1 (5 bases). Per the germline V gene, CDR1 is SGHRS and CDR2 is YFSETQ. Trimming pared 4 bases from V and 3 bases from J, leaving 13 bases between. The CDR3 extends over 14 amino acids. In DNA, the CDR3 is TGCGCCAGCAGCGTGGCAGGGTGGTACACTGAAGCTTTCTTT. It is translated as CASSVAGWYTEAFF. Variable domain in full (rest from reference TRBV5-1 and TRBJ1-1): KAGVTQTPRYLIKTRGQQVTLSCSPISGHRSVSWYQQTPGQGLQFLFEYFSETQRNKGNFPGRFSGRQFSNSRSEMNVSTLELGDSALYLCASSVAGWYTEAFFGQGTRLTVV.

This clonotype was observed at least ten times. The CDR3 DNA reads as TGTGCCACCAGTGCAGGTGTAGGGACAGATACGCAGTATTTT. Residues: CATSAGVGTDTQYF. The chain has TRBV24-1 and TRBJ2-3; D unclear. The CDR3 runs 14 residues. The V gene lost 5 bases and the J gene lost 3 bases, with 11 bases spanning the gap. Germline V gene data show CDR1 as KGHDR and CDR2 as SFDVKD.

V and J are TRBV2 and TRBJ2-5; D possibly corresponds to TRBD1 (5 bases). CDR1 and CDR2 from the germline V gene are SNHLY and FYNNEI. Trimming stripped 0 bases from V and 11 bases from J, with 16 bases between. The CDR3 loop spans 14 amino acids. CDR3 sequence reads: CASSEARQGNEQYF. DNA of the CDR3: TGTGCCAGCAGTGAAGCCCGGCAGGGAAATGAGCAGTACTTC.

For this clonotype: This may arise from a read error, as a much more abundant clone is one base away. The rearrangement uses TRBV29-1 and TRBJ2-5; 10 nucleotides line up with TRBD2. The V gene's germline CDR1 is SQVTM and CDR2 ANQGSEA. This CDR3 comprises 14 residues. The CDR3 here is CSGEASGGQEAQYF. For the CDR3, the DNA is TGCAGCGGGGAGGCTAGCGGGGGCCAAGAGGCCCAGTACTTC.

This clonotype was seen repeatedly, ten times or more. This chain connects TRBV5-5 to TRBJ2-7; D is ambiguous. The V end was cut by 3 bases, the J end by 3 bases, with 16 bases between. Germline-derived CDR1 and CDR2 are SGHKS and YYEKEE (reference sequence). The CDR3 has 15 amino acids. The CDR3 DNA reads as TGTGCCAGCAGCTCCAGTGGGAACAGATACTACGAGCAGTACTTC. It encodes CASSSSGNRYYEQYF.

This clonotype was recorded at least ten times. Here the CDR3 DNA reads TGTGCCAGCATCGGGGACAGGGGGATGAGAGGCACAGATACGCAGTATTTT. This sequence encodes CASIGDRGMRGTDTQYF. The V and J genes are TRBV2 and TRBJ2-3; 11 bases align to TRBD1. The CDR3 consists of 17 residues. V was clipped by 7 bases and J by 1 base; unmatched bases: 10. Germline V lookup: CDR1 SNHLY, CDR2 FYNNEI.

This clonotype was observed a handful of times. A much larger clone lies one base from this, so it may be a read error. The rearrangement uses TRBV2 and TRBJ2-5; tentatively, D is TRBD1 (6 bases). Judging by the DNA end, TRBJ2-1 fits better; the J call may be wrong. The CDR3 contains 16 residues. CDR1 is SNHLY, CDR2 FYNNEI, per germline. The CDR3 sequence: CASSGQDLSPQETQFF. In nucleotides, the CDR3 is TGTGCCAGCAGTGGACAGGATCTATCGCCCCAAGAGACCCAGTTCTTC.

This clonotype was detected a few times. The chain recombines TRBV24-1 with TRBJ1-5; D is unclear. The V end lost 0 bases, the J end lost 3 bases, and 5 bases lay between the germline ends. In germline, CDR1 is KGHDR, CDR2 SFDVKD. The CDR3 extends over 14 amino acids. CDR3 DNA: TGTGCCACCAGTGATTTGTCGATCAATCAGCCCCAGCATTTT. As protein: CATSDLSINQPQHF.

A note on this clonotype: With a much larger clone just one base away, this may be a read error. The chain links TRBV29-1 to TRBJ1-1; D remains ambiguous. This CDR3 comprises 15 residues. The germline gives CDR1 SQVTM, CDR2 ANQGSEA. V shed 4 bases and J shed 3 bases, with 18 bases lying between them. The CDR3 DNA sequence: TGCAGCGTTGTTCTCCCCACAAGCACGGACACTGAAGCTTTCTTT. It codes for CSVVLPTSTDTEAFF.

There are many counts of this clonotype. The chain is built from TRBV7-2 and TRBJ2-1; D may be TRBD1 (5 bases). Germline-derived CDR1 and CDR2 are SGHTA and FQGNSA. With 3 bases removed from V and 3 bases from J, the gap between germline ends came to 12 bases. The CDR3 sequence is 15 residues long. CDR3 coding DNA: TGTGCCAGCAGCTTCGCAGGGCGGAACTACAATGAGCAGTTCTTC. This translates into CASSFAGRNYNEQFF.

The V gene is TRBV29-1, the J gene TRBJ2-1; D not certain. V dropped 1 base and J dropped 8 bases, with 6 bases sitting between them. Germline CDR1 reads SQVTM; CDR2 reads ANQGSEA. The CDR3 loop spans 11 amino acids. CDR3 sequence: CSVEGTDEQFF. Written as DNA, the CDR3 is TGCAGCGTTGAAGGAACCGATGAGCAGTTCTTC.

The chain couples TRBV29-1 to TRBJ1-1; D is unclear. This CDR3 spans 13 amino acids. Germline loops: CDR1 SQVTM, CDR2 ANQGSEA. V shed 6 bases and J shed 3 bases, with 14 bases lying between them. For the CDR3, the DNA is TGCAGCGTGGCTCCCAGGTTCGACACTGAAGCTTTCTTT. It codes for CSVAPRFDTEAFF.

The chain carries TRBV19 and TRBJ1-2; D unresolved. Germline assignment: CDR1 LNHDA and CDR2 SQIVND (reference sequence). This CDR3 has 12 amino acids. V was clipped by 4 bases and J by 6 bases, with 9 bases between them. The CDR3 DNA reads TGTGCCAGTAGTACCCCGGGAAATGGCTACACCTTC. It codes for CASSTPGNGYTF.

This clonotype was observed a single time. Since a much larger clone is just one base distant, this may be a read error. The CDR3 carries no conserved terminal phenylalanine or tryptophan, so it likely arises from a read error. The gene calls are TRBV20-1 and TRBJ2-4; D is unclear. The DNA end is a closer match to TRBJ2-7, so the J assignment may be wrong. This CDR3 comprises 12 residues. The V gene's germline CDR1 is DFQATT and CDR2 SNEGSKA (reference sequence). The CDR3 DNA reads as TGCAGTGCTACAGGATCCCCTAACGAGCAGTACTGC. Amino acids: CSATGSPNEQYC.

This chain connects TRBV5-6 to TRBJ2-4; 7 positions agree with TRBD1. This CDR3 comprises 16 residues. Germline assignment: CDR1 SGHDT and CDR2 YYEEEE. V shed 9 bases and J 3 bases; nucleotides not matched to a gene: 15. CDR3 loop: CATHLGGSPNKNIQYF. In DNA, the CDR3 is TGTGCCACCCACCTAGGGGGCTCCCCTAACAAAAACATTCAGTACTTC.

Details on this clonotype: This may stem from a read error, because a much larger clone lies one nucleotide away. The chain joins TRBV6-2 or TRBV6-3 to TRBJ2-7; D is unresolved. The CDR3 spans 13 residues. Per the germline V gene, CDR1 is MNHEY and CDR2 is SVGEGT. Here the CDR3 reads CASGYDNSYEQYF. The DNA for the CDR3 is TGTGCCAGCGGTTACGACAACTCCTACGAGCAGTACTTC.

Many counts were recorded for this clonotype. V usage is TRBV2 and J usage is TRBJ2-5; D is undetermined. The CDR3 spans 16 residues. Looked up from germline, CDR1 is SNHLY and CDR2 is FYNNEI. V lost 1 base and J lost 5, with 17 bases in between. CDR3 sequence reads: CASSEGNSPKRETQYF. CDR3 in DNA: TGTGCCAGCAGTGAAGGGAACAGCCCTAAGAGGGAGACCCAGTACTTC.

The J gene is TRBJ2-3, the V gene TRBV6-5, with a tentative D call TRBD1 (5 bases). Trimming removed 8 bases at V and 2 bases at J, with 11 bases between. Germline lookup yields CDR1 MNHEY and CDR2 SVGAGI. The CDR3 sequence is 13 residues long. CDR3 loop: CASSDTYTDTQYF. The CDR3 region has the DNA TGTGCCAGCTCGGACACGTACACAGATACGCAGTATTTT.

As to this clonotype: This could be a read error, since a much larger clone is one nucleotide away. The V and J genes are TRBV7-8 and TRBJ1-4; D remains ambiguous. The CDR3 extends over 16 amino acids. Germline loops: CDR1 SGHVS, CDR2 FQNEAQ. The CDR3 is CASSLVPSATNEELFF. For the CDR3, the DNA is TGTGCCAGCAGCTTGGTACCCTCTGCAACTAATGAAGAACTGTTTTTT.

Many counts were recorded for this clonotype. This chain joins TRBV4-3 and TRBJ2-7, with 9 bases identical to TRBD2. The ends lost 0 bases at V and 5 bases at J; junction bases unmatched: 8. This CDR3 contains 16 residues. The germline V gene encodes CDR1 LGHNA and CDR2 YSLEER. The CDR3 sequence is CASSQDRWLAGNEQYF. CDR3 DNA: TGCGCCAGCAGCCAAGATCGTTGGCTAGCGGGGAACGAGCAGTACTTC.

This clonotype has ten or more counts. The rearrangement links TRBV5-6 to TRBJ2-7; a weak D match, TRBD2 (5 bases). This CDR3 comprises 17 residues. Germline CDR1 is SGHDT and CDR2 is YYEEEE. V was pared by 2 bases and J by 6 bases, with 24 bases between. As DNA, the CDR3 is TGTGCCAGCAGCTTCTTGGGATTTATGAGGGCCGCCGGCGAGCAGTACTTC. Translated: CASSFLGFMRAAGEQYF.

This clonotype was recorded at least ten times. The chain links TRBV9 to TRBJ1-2; TRBD1 might be the D (5 bases). Germline V gene data show CDR1 as SGDLS and CDR2 as YYNGEE. V was pared by 4 bases and J by 7 bases, with 23 bases between. The CDR3 length is 16 residues. The CDR3 sequence is CASSTPGRARVGGYTF. DNA for the CDR3: TGTGCCAGCAGCACTCCAGGGAGGGCTCGTGTAGGTGGCTACACCTTC.

This clonotype was recorded many times. The chain employs TRBV6-1 and TRBJ2-5, with 10 bases fitting TRBD1. The CDR3 runs 15 residues. Losses at the gene ends were 3 bases for V and 4 bases for J; bases not matched to a gene: 5. The germline V gene has CDR1 MNHNS and CDR2 SASEGT. The CDR3: CASSDGQGGRETQYF. The CDR3, as DNA: TGTGCCAGCAGTGACGGACAGGGGGGGCGAGAGACCCAGTACTTC.